This is a list of T cell receptor beta chains from one sample in a study of identical twins. From the 5' RACE reads, TCRdb called clonotypes with MiXCR, one entry per CDR3 protein. The sample holds 450,000 to 650,000 distinct CDR3 sequences, approximately 10% seen once. Separately, the same data were catalogued under a study of yellow fever vaccine responses in identical twins.

Sample: PBMCs. These receptors all come from a woman aged 18-29 years in good health. The CDR3 runs from the conserved cysteine through the conserved F or W. The size field is filled for only some rows; it gives once, few, many or a size class.

v_gene: TRBV29-1; abundance: .; len: 12; j_gene: TRBJ2-3; CDR3aa: CSVGHRSDTQYF
v_gene: TRBV7-9; abundance: few; len: 14; j_gene: TRBJ2-2; CDR3aa: CANLRDPYTGELFF
v_gene: TRBV6-2/TRBV6-3; abundance: .; len: 15; j_gene: TRBJ2-2; CDR3aa: CASIFAGVWTGELFF
v_gene: TRBV5-1; abundance: many; len: 15; j_gene: TRBJ2-5; CDR3aa: CASSIGTLSQETQYF
v_gene: TRBV10-3; abundance: .; len: 13; j_gene: TRBJ2-5; CDR3aa: CAISRHQQETQYF
v_gene: TRBV9; abundance: many; len: 15; j_gene: TRBJ2-2; CDR3aa: CASSVEGFGTGELFF
v_gene: TRBV10-2; abundance: many; len: 14; j_gene: TRBJ2-5; CDR3aa: CASSPGSLKETQYF
v_gene: TRBV28; abundance: many; len: 15; j_gene: TRBJ2-5; CDR3aa: CAVWSTGTSQETQYF
v_gene: TRBV9; abundance: .; len: 14; j_gene: TRBJ1-5; CDR3aa: CASSPGDNNQPQHF
v_gene: TRBV12-3/TRBV12-4; abundance: many; len: 17; j_gene: TRBJ2-7; CDR3aa: CASSPFGQGSRWYEQYF
v_gene: TRBV15; abundance: .; len: 15; j_gene: TRBJ2-7; CDR3aa: CATSSPPDGTYEQYF
v_gene: TRBV27; abundance: .; len: 15; j_gene: TRBJ2-3; CDR3aa: CASSLIRERTDTQYF
v_gene: TRBV4-3; abundance: many; len: 15; j_gene: TRBJ2-7; CDR3aa: CASSQDRDSSYEQYF
v_gene: TRBV6-4; abundance: .; len: 16; j_gene: TRBJ2-1; CDR3aa: CASSDSSGGAYNEQFF
v_gene: TRBV4-3; abundance: few; len: 17; j_gene: TRBJ2-1; CDR3aa: CASSQDGSGRGYNEQFF
v_gene: TRBV28; abundance: many; len: 14; j_gene: TRBJ2-7; CDR3aa: CASTAGGPPYEQYF
v_gene: TRBV29-1; abundance: many; len: 14; j_gene: TRBJ1-1; CDR3aa: CSMKDAGGYTEAFF
v_gene: TRBV7-2; abundance: many; len: 13; j_gene: TRBJ2-7; CDR3aa: CASSLGRAIEQYF
v_gene: TRBV7-2; abundance: many; len: 17; j_gene: TRBJ2-7; CDR3aa: CASSYQGLAAASYEQYF
v_gene: TRBV13; abundance: .; len: 18; j_gene: TRBJ2-7; CDR3aa: CASSLGTSGRPHSYEQYF
v_gene: TRBV7-6; abundance: .; len: 18; j_gene: TRBJ2-3; CDR3aa: CASSLMTSGESSTDTQYF
v_gene: TRBV10-3; abundance: many; len: 15; j_gene: TRBJ1-5; CDR3aa: CAISVGQGSNQPQHF
v_gene: TRBV11-2; abundance: .; len: 15; j_gene: TRBJ2-6; CDR3aa: CVSSPDRVGANVLTF
v_gene: TRBV29-1; abundance: many; len: 13; j_gene: TRBJ2-7; CDR3aa: CSVLSASGREQYF
v_gene: TRBV7-2; abundance: .; len: 15; j_gene: TRBJ2-3; CDR3aa: CASSSRAGVVDTQYF
v_gene: TRBV9; abundance: .; len: 15; j_gene: TRBJ2-7; CDR3aa: CASSVGSGTAYEQYF
v_gene: TRBV20-1; abundance: many; len: 13; j_gene: TRBJ2-7; CDR3aa: CSGTGTGSYEQYF
v_gene: TRBV5-1; abundance: few; len: 13; j_gene: TRBJ1-1; CDR3aa: CASRHGDNTEAFF
v_gene: TRBV6-1; abundance: .; len: 15; j_gene: TRBJ2-5; CDR3aa: CASRPSGGAQETQYF
v_gene: TRBV7-6; abundance: many; len: 11; j_gene: TRBJ2-2; CDR3aa: CASGQGGELFF
v_gene: TRBV29-1; abundance: many; len: 13; j_gene: TRBJ1-2; CDR3aa: CSVDPDGYYGYTF
v_gene: TRBV5-1; abundance: .; len: 16; j_gene: TRBJ2-1; CDR3aa: CASSLGPNININEQFF
v_gene: TRBV7-2; abundance: many; len: 15; j_gene: TRBJ2-1; CDR3aa: CASSRGGLAGIEQFF
v_gene: TRBV20-1; abundance: many; len: 12; j_gene: TRBJ1-1; CDR3aa: CSAYQKDSEAFF
v_gene: TRBV20-1; abundance: .; len: 15; j_gene: TRBJ2-5; CDR3aa: CSARVGTSGEETQYF
v_gene: TRBV29-1; abundance: few; len: 12; j_gene: TRBJ2-1; CDR3aa: CRAGTQWNEQFF
v_gene: TRBV6-5; abundance: many; len: 15; j_gene: TRBJ2-1; CDR3aa: CASSYSSGRYNEQFF
v_gene: TRBV7-2; abundance: many; len: 16; j_gene: TRBJ2-4; CDR3aa: CASSPRQGGTKNIQYF
v_gene: TRBV3-1; abundance: many; len: 14; j_gene: TRBJ2-3; CDR3aa: CASSLSPRTDTQYF
v_gene: TRBV7-9; abundance: few; len: 17; j_gene: TRBJ2-5; CDR3aa: CASSSAIAGGYQETQYF
v_gene: TRBV6-2/TRBV6-3; abundance: few; len: 15; j_gene: TRBJ2-7; CDR3aa: CASSYWREVVYEQYF
v_gene: TRBV14; abundance: .; len: 15; j_gene: TRBJ2-5; CDR3aa: CASSQEWDSQETQYF
v_gene: TRBV10-3; abundance: few; len: 15; j_gene: TRBJ2-1; CDR3aa: CAISKQGATYNEQFF